The clone carrying this TCR beta chain was counted only a few times. Antigen: not known. The sample belongs to a study of CD8+ T cells in alopecia areata. Study in general: Oral tofacitinib (5 to 10 mg twice daily) was administered to treated patients.

General observations from the study: Patients shared TCRs less clearly than mice did, possibly for HLA-related reasons. Lesional tissue from the scalp (especially in alopecia totalis/universalis) showed higher clonality than normal scalp. Resident alphabeta T-cell populations of normal skin are likewise subject to sequencing in scalp samples.

cDNA reverse transcribed from extracted RNA served as the sequencing template. Some clones are missing from TCRdb's copy, which holds only in-frame ones; the method was immunoSEQ multiplex PCR. The data contain 100,000 to 150,000 clones, around 49% of them singletons. The input for sequencing was CD8+ T cells sorted from blood, taken at week 0. This sequence was found in a human donor with alopecia areata.

CDR3 DNA: TGTGCCTGGAGTCTTTCGGGGGGCGCGATGGCCGAGCAGTACTTC. Translated, it gives CAWSLSGGAMAEQYF. The chain has TRBV30 and TRBJ2-7; the D gene is possibly TRBD2 (7 bases). There are 15 residues in the CDR3. CDR1 GTSNPN and CDR2 SVGIG come from the germline V gene (reference sequence). With 2 bases removed from V and 6 bases from J, the gap between germline ends came to 20 bases.